This passage covers 17 T cell receptor beta chains from one sample sequenced in a study of T cells in tuberculosis. TCRdb keeps only in-frame clones here, not all; method: immunoSEQ multiplex PCR. The profile shows over 30,000 clones, under 95% of them singletons. What was sequenced was PBMCs. Receptors originate from a donor aged 10 to 29 with latent tuberculosis or without tuberculosis infection. Some clones in this sample may be carry-over from other donors' samples.

The rearrangement links TRBV19 to TRBJ1-1, with a possible D match to TRBD1 (6 bases). Trimming removed 3 bases at V and 4 bases at J, with 15 bases between. This CDR3 has 15 residues. Germline V gene lookup returns CDR1 LNHDA and CDR2 SQIVND (reference sequence). The CDR3, as DNA: TGTGCCAGTAGTATCCAACAGGGAGGGGGCACTGAAGCTTTCTTT. It translates to CASSIQQGGGTEAFF.

The chain has TRBV4-2 and TRBJ1-4; 8 bases fit TRBD1. The CDR3 contains 14 residues. Trimming took 0 bases from V and 10 from J; bases not matched to a gene: 4. Germline V gene sequence: CDR1 LGHNA, CDR2 YNFKEQ. The CDR3 DNA is TGTGCCAGCAGCCAAGAAGGACAGGGCGGAAAACTGTTTTTT. Protein product: CASSQEGQGGKLFF.

The genes are TRBV29-1 and TRBJ2-1; 7 bases fit TRBD1. The germline V gene has CDR1 SQVTM and CDR2 ANQGSEA. Germline trimming cut 6 bases from V and 8 bases from J; bases unmatched to any gene: 7. The CDR3 length is 12 residues. Here the CDR3 reads CSVVTGLDEQFF. For the CDR3, the DNA is TGCAGCGTCGTGACAGGGCTCGATGAGCAGTTCTTC.

V gene TRBV28 combines with J gene TRBJ1-2; perhaps TRBD1 as D (5 bases). The germline V gene has CDR1 MDHEN and CDR2 SYDVKM. The CDR3 totals 15 residues. Trimming took off 1 base at V and 0 bases at J, with 9 bases between the two ends. DNA for the CDR3: TGTGCCAGCAGTTTATACAGGCGAGCTAACTATGGCTACACCTTC. Translation: CASSLYRRANYGYTF.

The gene calls are TRBV5-5 and TRBJ2-7; TRBD2 agrees at 7 bases. Trimming at V came to 4 bases and at J to 2 bases, leaving 12 bases not matched to a gene. This CDR3 is 16 amino acids long. Germline lookup yields CDR1 SGHKS and CDR2 YYEKEE (reference sequence). For the CDR3, the DNA is TGTGCCAGCAGCCGCACCGGGGAGGGGAGAGCCTACGAGCAGTACTTC. As protein: CASSRTGEGRAYEQYF.

In DNA form, the CDR3 reads TGTGCCAGTAGTTCAATACCCTTTGCGGGCGGTGGCTACACCTTC. Its translation: CASSSIPFAGGGYTF. The J gene is TRBJ1-2, the V gene TRBV19, with D hard to call. CDR1 is LNHDA and CDR2 is SQIVND in the germline V gene (reference sequence). The germline V and J ends were trimmed by 5 bases and 7 bases, with 20 bases remaining between them. The CDR3 extends over 15 amino acids. The complete variable domain, with remaining parts taken from reference TRBV19 and TRBJ1-2, reads DGGITQSPKYLFRKEGQNVTLSCEQNLNHDAMYWYRQDPGQGLRLIYYSQIVNDFQKGDIAEGYSVSREKKESFPLTVTSAQKNPTAFYLCASSSIPFAGGGYTFGSGTRLTVV.

The J gene is TRBJ2-7, the V gene TRBV10-2; 11 bases are shared with TRBD1. The CDR3 contains 15 residues. J gave up 7 bases and V 4 bases, and 9 bases lay outside the gene matches. The germline gives CDR1 WSHSY, CDR2 SAAADI. CDR3 in DNA: TGCGCCAGCAGTGTAAGGACAGGGGGCGCAGGGGAGCAGTACTTC. It translates to CASSVRTGGAGEQYF.

The chain joins TRBV30 to TRBJ2-3; 7 bases fit TRBD2. Germline assignment: CDR1 GTSNPN and CDR2 SVGIG (reference sequence). The V and J ends lost 5 bases and 6 bases, in that order; junction bases with no gene match: 11. The CDR3 is made up of 14 amino acids. CDR3 bases: TGTGCCTGGTCCCAACCGGGAGGTTGGGATACGCAGTATTTT. Translating gives CAWSQPGGWDTQYF.

This clone was seen only once. The chain combines TRBV19 with TRBJ2-3; TRBD2 agrees at 7 bases. The trim removed 6 bases at V and 0 bases at J, leaving 9 bases unmatched. CDR1 is LNHDA and CDR2 is SQIVND in the germline V gene (reference sequence). The CDR3 totals 16 residues. The CDR3 reads CASREPGGTSTDTQYF. The DNA of the CDR3 is TGTGCCAGTAGAGAGCCCGGGGGGACGAGCACAGATACGCAGTATTTT.

This rearrangement joins TRBV7-5 to TRBJ2-2; TRBD2, the table's D call, was not compared with the DNA. TRBV7-5 is labeled a pseudogene. The CDR3 spans 15 residues. CDR3 residues: CARRIAGPRTGELFF. The CDR3 DNA sequence: TGTGCCAGAAGAATAGCGGGACCGCGCACCGGGGAGCTGTTTTTT.

This clone was counted once. CDR3 in amino acids: CASSASGGEDSTDTQYF. The CDR3 region has the DNA TGCGCCAGCAGCGCTAGCGGGGGGGAAGATAGCACAGATACGCAGTATTTT. The rearrangement joins TRBV5-1 to TRBJ2-3; TRBD2 matches 12 bases. V lost 4 bases and J lost 0; bases outside the gene matches: 6. The germline gives CDR1 SGHRS, CDR2 YFSETQ. This CDR3 contains 17 residues.

The V and J genes are TRBV7-6 and TRBJ2-2; TRBD1 is a possible D gene (6 bases). The CDR3 loop spans 12 amino acids. Germline assignment: CDR1 SGHVS and CDR2 FNYEAQ. CDR3 sequence (DNA): TGTGCTGGGGGCGGGAACACCGGGGAGCTGTTTTTT. Protein sequence: CAGGGNTGELFF.

The J gene is TRBJ1-1, the V gene TRBV27, with 8 positions matching TRBD1. V trimming: 5 bases; J trimming: 1 base; junction bases outside the gene matches: 12. Germline V gene sequence: CDR1 MNHEY, CDR2 SMNVEV (reference sequence). The CDR3 sequence is 17 residues long. In DNA form, the CDR3 reads TGTGCCAGCAGTCCCGGGGGGACAGGCCTCCGGAACACTGAAGCTTTCTTT. This codes for CASSPGGTGLRNTEAFF.

J is TRBJ1-2 and V is TRBV13; the D is unclear. Germline CDR1 and CDR2: PRHDT and FYEKMQ (reference sequence). Trimming stripped 0 bases from V and 4 bases from J, with 9 bases between. The CDR3 consists of 14 residues. CDR3 sequence reads: CASSLGARSYGYTF. The DNA for the CDR3 is TGTGCCAGCAGCTTAGGGGCGCGGAGCTATGGCTACACCTTC.

The J gene is TRBJ1-4, the V gene TRBV2; TRBD1 is a possible D gene (6 bases). Germline V CDR1 and CDR2: SNHLY, FYNNEI. The CDR3 covers 19 residues. V lost 5 bases to trimming and J lost 8 bases, with 30 bases between them. CDR3 in amino acids: CASSIQQTGYPLGSEKLFF. The CDR3 coding sequence is TGTGCCAGCAGTATCCAACAGACAGGTTACCCGCTCGGATCGGAAAAACTGTTTTTT.

The genes are TRBV6-5 and TRBJ2-3; a weak D match, TRBD2 (5 bases). Germline V gene data show CDR1 as MNHEY and CDR2 as SVGAGI. This CDR3 is 14 amino acids long. Trimming left V 6 bases short and J 2 bases short, with 12 bases between. The CDR3 bases are TGTGCCAGCAGCCCCGGGGTGAACACAGATACGCAGTATTTT. Its protein is CASSPGVNTDTQYF.

The CDR3 DNA is TGCGCCAGCAGCCATCCCACAGGGGAAACTGAAGCTTTCTTT. Translated: CASSHPTGETEAFF. This chain connects TRBV4-1 to TRBJ1-1; the match to TRBD1 covers 7 bases. Germline V gene lookup returns CDR1 MGHRA and CDR2 YSYEKL. The V segment lost 3 bases and the J segment 5 bases; nucleotides outside the gene matches: 6. The CDR3 covers 14 residues.